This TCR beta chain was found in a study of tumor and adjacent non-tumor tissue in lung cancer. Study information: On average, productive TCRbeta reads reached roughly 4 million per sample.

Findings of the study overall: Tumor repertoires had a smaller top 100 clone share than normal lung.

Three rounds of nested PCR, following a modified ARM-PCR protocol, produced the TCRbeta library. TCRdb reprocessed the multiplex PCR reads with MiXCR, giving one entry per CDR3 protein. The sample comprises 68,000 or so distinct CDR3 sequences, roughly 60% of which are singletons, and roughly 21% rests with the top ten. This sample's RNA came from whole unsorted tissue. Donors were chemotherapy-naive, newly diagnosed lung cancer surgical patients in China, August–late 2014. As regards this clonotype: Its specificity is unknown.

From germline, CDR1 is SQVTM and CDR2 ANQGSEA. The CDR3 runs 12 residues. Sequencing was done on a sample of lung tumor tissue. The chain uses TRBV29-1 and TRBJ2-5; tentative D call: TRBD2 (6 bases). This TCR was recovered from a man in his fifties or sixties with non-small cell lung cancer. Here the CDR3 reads CRARETQETQYF. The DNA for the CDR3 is TGCAGAGCCCGGGAGACGCAAGAGACCCAGTACTTC.